What follows is one T cell receptor (beta chain) and its context. The sample comes from a study of cytomegalovirus exposure and HLA in healthy donors. Germline lookup yields CDR1 MGHRA and CDR2 YSYEKL. V gave up 0 bases and J gave up 6 bases; unmatched junction bases: 8. The CDR3 covers 16 residues. Assay: immunoSEQ multiplex PCR; the TCRdb copy retains only in-frame clones and omits some. The sample shows roughly 240,000 clones, around nine tenths of them seen only once. Sample: PBMCs. The genes are TRBV4-1 and TRBJ2-7, with 10 bases that match TRBD2. The receptor's source is a man between 18 and 35 years old in good health and CMV-seronegative. CDR3 protein: CASSQDPGLARSEQYF. As DNA, the CDR3 is TGCGCCAGCAGCCAAGATCCGGGACTAGCGAGGTCCGAGCAGTACTTC.